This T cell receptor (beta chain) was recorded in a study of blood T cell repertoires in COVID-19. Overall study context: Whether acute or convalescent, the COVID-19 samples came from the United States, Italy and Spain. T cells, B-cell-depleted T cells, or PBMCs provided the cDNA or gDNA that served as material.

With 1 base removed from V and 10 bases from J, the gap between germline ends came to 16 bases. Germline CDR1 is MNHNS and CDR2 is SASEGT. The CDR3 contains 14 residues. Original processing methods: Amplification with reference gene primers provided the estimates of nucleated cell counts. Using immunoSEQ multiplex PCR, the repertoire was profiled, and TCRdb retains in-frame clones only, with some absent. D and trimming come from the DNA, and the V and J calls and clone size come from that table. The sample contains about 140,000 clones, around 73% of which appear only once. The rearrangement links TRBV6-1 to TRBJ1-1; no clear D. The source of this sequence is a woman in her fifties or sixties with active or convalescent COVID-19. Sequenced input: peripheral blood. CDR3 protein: CASSEGPSNSRAFF. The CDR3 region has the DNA TGTGCCAGCAGTGAAGGCCCCAGTAATTCTCGAGCTTTCTTT.